One sample yielded the 11 T cell receptor beta chains listed below, sequenced in a study of CD8+CD57+ T cells in acquired aplastic anemia. Sequenced patients had shown CD8+CD57+ cell expansion by flow cytometry. The template used for profiling TCR beta VDJ and CDR3 was genomic DNA. TCRdb re-derived calls from the reads in MiXCR, one entry per CDR3 protein. Here the sample spans some 200,000 distinct CDR3 sequences, less than 60% being singletons. The sample comprised sorted CD4+, CD8+, or CD8+CD57+ T cells (not recorded which) from PBMCs. Receptors originate from a human donor with aplastic anemia.

In its sample, this clonotype was seen once. The chain is built from TRBV5-1 and TRBJ2-7; no reliable D call. The CDR3 is 11 amino acids. Germline CDR1 is SGHRS and CDR2 is YFSETQ. V lost 2 bases and J lost 3, with 3 bases in between. The CDR3 spells CASSLNYEQYV. The CDR3 DNA sequence: TGCGCCAGCAGCTTAAACTACGAGCAGTACGTC.

The chain uses TRBV7-3 and TRBJ2-2; 8 nucleotides agree with TRBD2. Trimming at V came to 6 bases and at J to 7 bases, leaving 4 bases not matched to a gene. This CDR3 has 13 amino acids. Germline loops: CDR1 SGHTA, CDR2 FQGTGA. The CDR3 here is CASSMGTSGELFF. CDR3 nucleotide sequence: TGTGCCAGCAGTATGGGGACTAGCGGGGAGCTGTTTTTT. Looking up the rest from reference TRBV7-3 and TRBJ2-2 gives the full variable domain: GAGVSQTPSNKVTEKGKYVELRCDPISGHTALYWYRQSLGQGPEFLIYFQGTGAADDSGLPNDRFFAVRPEGSVSTLKIQRTERGDSAVYLCASSMGTSGELFFGEGSRLTVL.

This clonotype was counted only a few times. Here the CDR3 DNA reads TGTGCCAGCAGCTTGTTGGCTCAATCATCCTACAATGAGCAGTTCTTC. Translation gives CASSLLAQSSYNEQFF. The rearrangement links TRBV5-6 to TRBJ2-1; D call uncertain. V lost 1 base and J 1 base, leaving 12 bases between the germline ends. The CDR3 loop spans 16 amino acids. CDR1 is SGHDT, CDR2 YYEEEE, per germline.

This clonotype was recorded a few times. The CDR3 nucleotides are TGTGCCAGCAGCTCCGAGGTCTATGGCTACACCTTC. This gives the protein CASSSEVYGYTF. J is TRBJ1-2 and V is TRBV7-2; D is unclear. The CDR3 extends over 12 amino acids. V lost 4 bases, J lost 4 bases, and 7 bases lay in between. Germline lookup yields CDR1 SGHTA and CDR2 FQGNSA.

This clonotype was seen at least ten times. The rearrangement joins TRBV7-3 to TRBJ1-6; D may be TRBD1 (6 bases). The CDR3 length is 15 residues. The germline V gene has CDR1 SGHTA and CDR2 FQGTGA. V was shortened by 2 bases and J by 7 bases, with 12 bases between the two germline ends. CDR3 nucleotides: TGTGCCAGCAGCTTAGGTACAGGGTTCAATTCACCCCTCCACTTT. Protein sequence: CASSLGTGFNSPLHF.

This clonotype was counted ten times or more. The chain uses TRBV6-5 and TRBJ2-7, with D possibly being TRBD1 (6 bases). The CDR3 covers 13 residues. CDR1 is MNHEY, CDR2 SVGAGI, per germline. V dropped 6 bases and J dropped 3 bases, with 12 bases sitting between them. The CDR3 bases are TGTGCCAGCAGAGGGGGTGACTTCTACGAGCAGTACTTC. This codes for CASRGGDFYEQYF.

The table lists this clonotype with many counts. The chain is built from TRBV7-9 and TRBJ1-4; D remains unclear. CDR3 size: 15 residues. V was cut by 2 bases and J by 4 bases, with 11 bases left in between. Germline loops: CDR1 SEHNR, CDR2 FQNEAQ (reference sequence). The CDR3 here is CASSLKVSDNEKLFF. DNA for the CDR3: TGTGCCAGCAGCTTAAAGGTGTCGGATAATGAAAAACTGTTTTTT.

V usage is TRBV5-1 and J usage is TRBJ2-1, with 10 bases identical to TRBD2. The CDR3 is made up of 15 amino acids. The trim removed 5 bases at V and 7 bases at J, leaving 9 bases unmatched. The germline V gene encodes CDR1 SGHRS and CDR2 YFSETQ. The CDR3 region is CASREGASGGNEQFF. CDR3 coding DNA: TGCGCCAGCAGGGAAGGGGCTAGCGGGGGTAATGAGCAGTTCTTC. Complete variable domain (other parts from reference TRBV5-1 and TRBJ2-1): KAGVTQTPRYLIKTRGQQVTLSCSPISGHRSVSWYQQTPGQGLQFLFEYFSETQRNKGNFPGRFSGRQFSNSRSEMNVSTLELGDSALYLCASREGASGGNEQFFGPGTRLTVL.

This clonotype was recorded many times. CDR3 sequence reads: CASSPQTGGTEAFF. CDR3 bases: TGTGCCAGCAGCCCTCAGACAGGAGGTACTGAAGCTTTCTTT. The chain employs TRBV7-9 and TRBJ1-1; D may be TRBD1 (6 bases). Trimming shortened V by 5 bases and J by 5 bases, and 15 bases separated the two germline ends. The CDR3 spans 14 residues. Germline V gene data show CDR1 as SEHNR and CDR2 as FQNEAQ (reference sequence).

This clonotype showed up many times. The chain carries TRBV12-3 or TRBV12-4 and TRBJ1-6; possible D gene TRBD1, 5 bases. CDR3 length: 14 amino acids. V lost 3 bases and J 8 bases, leaving 11 bases between the germline ends. The CDR3 here is CASSLAGVHSPLHF. In DNA form, the CDR3 reads TGTGCCAGCAGTTTGGCGGGGGTGCATTCACCCCTCCACTTT.

This rearrangement joins TRBV20-1 to TRBJ2-7, with 9 bases identical to TRBD2. V lost 0 bases to trimming and J lost 2 bases; unmatched junction nucleotides: 8. The length of the CDR3 is 16 residues. Germline CDR1 reads DFQATT; CDR2 reads SNEGSKA (reference sequence). The CDR3 loop is CSARDSGLAGPYEQYF. Written as DNA, the CDR3 is TGCAGTGCTAGAGATTCCGGGCTAGCGGGACCCTACGAGCAGTACTTC.